This entry features one T cell receptor (beta chain) sequence. Its antigen remains undetermined. The record has no base qualities; no much larger clone is one base away. The sample originates from a study of lymphopenia after photon versus proton radiotherapy (dated by TCRdb to between 2019 and 2020). In the study overall: Photon and proton radiation therapy were compared by the study for their immunological effects in patients with gastrointestinal tumors who developed high-grade lymphopenia. The study aimed to characterize how the two radiation modalities differ in their impact on the immune system. The 20 patients in the cohort had gastrointestinal tumors, were treated with either photon or proton therapy, and subsequently developed lymphopenia. Summary of the overall study and its limitations: Relative stability during treatment was observed in proton-treated patients, whereas loss of naive T cells and TCR diversity and gain of effector/memory populations were observed in photon-treated patients. After the lymphocyte count nadir, oligoclonal expansion, especially of CD8+ Temra cells, was observed in photon-treated repertoires, and the drop in diversity was driven by this expansion. Among patients across the cohort who died, overall survival time showed an inverse correlation with a larger post-nadir drop in TCR diversity. The authors looked at the survival association only in patients who died, and they framed better survival with proton therapy as a possibility rather than a demonstrated result.

CDR1 and CDR2 (MNHNY, SVGAGI) derive from the germline V gene (reference sequence). Relative to germline, V is missing 2 bases and J is missing 4 bases, with 7 bases of the junction outside any gene match. The CDR3 numbers 16 residues from cysteine through phenylalanine. CDR3 DNA only is kept here, 48 bases in frame from base 1. Libraries were prepared through the immunoSEQ multiplex PCR assay. T cell repertoires were profiled with deep sequencing of rearranged TCR beta loci together with multiparametric flow cytometry. The table was pulled from immuneACCESS by TCRdb, which kept in-frame rearrangements only. Such tables lose some clones; where checked, under half of the loss comes from unresolved V genes, and the rest has no known cause. The sample table shows 45,000 to 65,000 clones, and 80% to 90% are seen once. Of the sample, less than 35% falls within the top ten clones.

The origin of this receptor is a man aged 45-65 years with gastric cancer. The rearrangement combines TRBV6-6 with TRBJ2-3, and 9 bases in between align with TRBD2. The sample was peripheral blood, taken from a patient treated with photon-based radiotherapy. The CDR3 loop reads CASSYGSGSFPDTQYF. The nucleotide sequence reads TGTGCCAGCAGTTACGGTAGCGGGAGTTTCCCAGATACGCAGTATTTT.